This T cell receptor (beta chain) was observed in a study of control samples from healthy donors and cancer patients. This table comes from immunoSEQ multiplex PCR, and its TCRdb copy is limited to in-frame clones, with some not included. Found here are 120,000 or so clones, about 95% of them singletons; the top ten hold 3.6%. The length of the CDR3 is 15 residues. The V gene end was trimmed by 6 bases and the J gene end by 4 bases; junction bases not matched to a gene: 6. Germline CDR1 and CDR2: MNHEY and SMNVEV (reference sequence). This TCR was sampled from a man aged 25 to 40 in good health. Material: blood. The genes are TRBV27 and TRBJ2-1; 10 bases line up with TRBD2. The CDR3 protein is CASSSALAGYNEQFF. The CDR3 nucleotides are TGTGCCAGCAGCTCCGCACTAGCGGGGTACAATGAGCAGTTCTTC.